These 4 T cell receptor beta chains originate from one sample sequenced in a study of early stage breast cancer tumors. Profiled with immunoSEQ multiplex PCR; TCRdb holds only in-frame clones, not every one. This sample has around 78,000 clones, with under 85% found just once. Sequencing input: blood. These receptors were collected from a person aged 55 to 75 with breast cancer.

The chain couples TRBV5-1 to TRBJ2-6; possibly TRBD1 for D (5 bases). The germline V gene has CDR1 SGHRS and CDR2 YFSETQ. Trimming cost V 4 bases and J 3 bases, with 23 bases left between them. The length of the CDR3 is 19 residues. This chain's CDR3 is CASSQRTGQGSYGANVLTF. The CDR3 DNA is TGCGCCAGCAGCCAGAGGACGGGCCAGGGAAGTTATGGGGCCAACGTCCTGACTTTC.

This clone appeared a few times. This sequence joins TRBV10-3 and TRBJ1-2; 8 nucleotides agree with TRBD1. CDR1 and CDR2 from the germline V gene are ENHRY and SYGVKD. The V gene end was trimmed by 6 bases and the J gene end by 4 bases; junction bases not matched to a gene: 4. This CDR3 region has 13 residues. The CDR3 is CAIRGTGLYGYTF. DNA of the CDR3: TGTGCCATCAGGGGGACAGGTCTCTATGGCTACACCTTC.

This rearrangement joins TRBV28 to TRBJ1-6; D is unclear. V lost 7 bases to trimming and J lost 1 base, with 11 bases between them. CDR1 and CDR2 (germline): MDHEN, SYDVKM. This CDR3 region has 15 residues. In DNA form, the CDR3 reads TGTGCCAGCACCTCTGGACGTTCCTATAATTCACCCCTCCACTTT. It codes for CASTSGRSYNSPLHF.

As to this clone: Other DNA sequences in the same sample also yield this CDR3. This chain joins TRBV11-3 and TRBJ2-5, with 7 bases fitting TRBD1. V was clipped by 3 bases and J by 5 bases; unmatched bases: 3. The CDR3 spans 13 residues. Germline CDR1 SGHNT, CDR2 YENEEA. For the CDR3, the DNA is TGTGCCAGCAGCTTTGGCAGGGGGGAGACCCAGTACTTC. Translation gives CASSFGRGETQYF. Variable domain in full (rest from reference TRBV11-3 and TRBJ2-5): EAGVVQSPRYKIIEKKQPVAFWCNPISGHNTLYWYLQNLGQGPELLIRYENEEAVDDSQLPKDRFSAERLKGVDSTLKIQPAELGDSAVYLCASSFGRGETQYFGPGTRLLVL.